The next 27 T cell receptor beta chains were all read from a single sample in a study of identical twins. TCRdb fed the 5' RACE reads into MiXCR, producing one record per CDR3 protein. The data hold under 250,000 distinct CDR3 sequences, with roughly an eighth observed a single time. This same sample was also taken into another study, of yellow fever vaccine responses in identical twins.

The sample taken for sequencing was memory (CD45RO+) T cells sorted from blood. These receptor sequences come from a woman between 18 and 29 years old in good health.

This clonotype was found once. This rearrangement joins TRBV7-8 to TRBJ2-6, with 7 bases lining up with TRBD1. The CDR3 runs 18 residues. V lost 3 bases to trimming and J lost 0 bases; unmatched junction nucleotides: 8. Germline-derived CDR1 and CDR2 are SGHVS and FQNEAQ. This chain's CDR3 is CASSLLGGRASGANVLTF. CDR3 bases: TGTGCCAGCAGCTTGCTAGGGGGCAGGGCCTCTGGGGCCAACGTCCTGACTTTC.

The chain recombines TRBV27 with TRBJ2-2; D not resolved. The V gene lost 6 bases and the J gene lost 4 bases, with 6 bases spanning the gap. From germline, CDR1 is MNHEY and CDR2 SMNVEV (reference sequence). CDR3 size: 12 residues. The CDR3 DNA reads TGTGCCAGCAGATGGTTCACCGGGGAGCTGTTTTTT. Translated, it gives CASRWFTGELFF.

This clonotype was observed a few times. The V and J genes are TRBV7-2 and TRBJ2-3, with 8 bases matching TRBD1. CDR1 is SGHTA and CDR2 is FQGNSA in the germline V gene. This CDR3 comprises 16 residues. V lost 2 bases to trimming and J lost 4 bases; unmatched junction nucleotides: 8. CDR3 sequence: CASSLSTRTGPDTQYF. CDR3 nucleotides: TGTGCCAGCAGCTTAAGTACCCGGACAGGGCCAGATACGCAGTATTTT.

This clonotype was seen ten or more times. V gene TRBV12-3 or TRBV12-4 combines with J gene TRBJ2-1; TRBD1 agrees at 7 bases. The CDR3 length is 14 residues. J lost 7 bases, V lost 6 bases, and 9 bases had no gene match. The CDR3 DNA sequence: TGTGCCAGCAGGACCGGGACAGTTATAAATGAGCAGTTCTTC. The encoded protein is CASRTGTVINEQFF.

This clonotype was recorded at least ten times. This rearrangement joins TRBV21-1 to TRBJ2-1. TRBV21-1 is a pseudogene locus. The length of the CDR3 is 13 residues. The CDR3 here is CASSKSYYNEQFF. The CDR3 DNA reads TGTGCCAGCAGCAAAAGCTATTACAATGAGCAGTTCTTC.

This rearrangement joins TRBV2 to TRBJ1-5, with D perhaps TRBD1 (5 bases). The CDR3 consists of 15 residues. The germline CDR1 and CDR2 sequences are SNHLY and FYNNEI. Trimming took off 5 bases at V and 4 bases at J, with 15 bases between the two ends. CDR3 DNA sequence: TGTGCCAGCAGTCCCCAGCCGGGGGGTAATCAGCCCCAGCATTTT. Its translation is CASSPQPGGNQPQHF.

This clonotype was seen a handful of times. The gene calls are TRBV2 and TRBJ2-4; a weak D match, TRBD1 (6 bases). V lost 6 bases and J 2 bases, leaving 14 bases between the germline ends. The CDR3 is made up of 15 amino acids. CDR1 SNHLY and CDR2 FYNNEI come from the germline V gene. CDR3 in DNA: TGTGCCAGCAGCCAGGACAGTCTCTCCAAAAACATTCAGTACTTC. Its translation is CASSQDSLSKNIQYF.

This clonotype was detected once. The chain recombines TRBV18 with TRBJ2-7; tentatively, D is TRBD1 or TRBD2 (5 bases each). The germline CDR1 and CDR2 sequences are KGHSH and LQKENI. CDR3 length equals 15 residues. V lost 6 bases to trimming and J lost 2 bases, with 17 bases between them. As DNA, the CDR3 is TGTGCCAGCTCTCTGACAGAAGGACTGGCCTACGAGCAGTACTTC. It yields the protein CASSLTEGLAYEQYF.

There are a few counts of this clonotype. This sequence joins TRBV29-1 and TRBJ2-2; 11 nucleotides match TRBD2. CDR1 and CDR2 from the germline V gene are SQVTM and ANQGSEA. The trim removed 8 bases at V and 0 bases at J, leaving 5 bases unmatched. This CDR3 spans 15 amino acids. The CDR3 is CSIVAGGTNTGELFF. The CDR3 bases are TGCAGCATCGTAGCGGGGGGGACGAACACCGGGGAGCTGTTTTTT.

This clonotype was observed a handful of times. The chain carries TRBV10-3 and TRBJ1-1; D is undetermined. Germline V lookup: CDR1 ENHRY, CDR2 SYGVKD. This CDR3 contains 14 residues. The germline V and J ends were trimmed by 2 bases and 4 bases, with 11 bases remaining between them. The CDR3 reads CAISETLIGTEAFF. CDR3 sequence (DNA): TGTGCCATCAGTGAGACCCTTATAGGCACTGAAGCTTTCTTT.

This clonotype showed up just a few times. This rearrangement joins TRBV11-2 to TRBJ2-5, with D unresolved. The V gene's germline CDR1 is SGHAT and CDR2 FQNNGV. Trimming shortened V by 5 bases and J by 9 bases, and 13 bases separated the two germline ends. The CDR3 sequence is 12 residues long. The DNA of the CDR3 is TGTGCCAGCAGCCAAACCTCCCAGGCCCAGTACTTC. Its protein product is CASSQTSQAQYF. The full variable domain, rest sourced from reference TRBV11-2 and TRBJ2-5, is EAGVAQSPRYKIIEKRQSVAFWCNPISGHATLYWYQQILGQGPKLLIQFQNNGVVDDSQLPKDRFSAERLKGVDSTLKIQPAKLEDSAVYLCASSQTSQAQYFGPGTRLLVL.

This clonotype was observed many times. The chain is built from TRBV4-3 and TRBJ2-1, with D hard to call. The CDR3 extends over 12 amino acids. V lost 0 bases and J 13 bases, leaving 10 bases between the germline ends. Germline CDR1 reads LGHNA; CDR2 reads YSLEER. CDR3 residues: CASSQEWGEQFF. In DNA, the CDR3 is TGCGCCAGCAGCCAAGAGTGGGGTGAACAGTTCTTC.

The V and J genes are TRBV7-2 and TRBJ2-1, with a possible D match to TRBD2 (5 bases). CDR3 length: 14 amino acids. Germline V gene sequence: CDR1 SGHTA, CDR2 FQGNSA. Trimming removed 0 bases at V and 2 bases at J, with 5 bases between. The CDR3 reads CASSLALAYNEQFF. The DNA of the CDR3 is TGTGCCAGCAGCTTAGCACTAGCCTACAATGAGCAGTTCTTC.

The V gene is TRBV3-1, the J gene TRBJ2-1; TRBD2 agrees at 7 bases. V shed 5 bases, J shed 4 bases, and the junction held 8 bases outside the gene matches. Germline assignment: CDR1 LGHDT and CDR2 YNNKEL (reference sequence). The CDR3 runs 15 residues. CDR3 sequence: CASSKPPGGYNEQFF. The CDR3 DNA reads TGTGCCAGCAGCAAACCGCCGGGGGGTTACAATGAGCAGTTCTTC.

The chain uses TRBV5-1 and TRBJ2-1; 8 bases line up with TRBD2. From germline, CDR1 is SGHRS and CDR2 YFSETQ. The CDR3 is 15 amino acids. The J segment lost 5 bases and the V segment lost 2 bases, leaving 6 bases of the junction unmatched. The CDR3 region has the DNA TGCGCCAGCAGCTTTACTAGCGGAGCTAACAATGAGCAGTTCTTC. Translating it yields CASSFTSGANNEQFF.

The V call is TRBV5-1, the J call TRBJ2-7, with 8 bases aligning to TRBD1. The ends lost 0 bases at V and 4 bases at J; junction bases unmatched: 3. The CDR3 covers 14 residues. Germline values: CDR1 SGHRS, CDR2 YFSETQ. The CDR3 loop reads CASSLEGQVYEQYF. CDR3 sequence (DNA): TGCGCCAGCAGCTTGGAGGGACAGGTTTACGAGCAGTACTTC. Variable domain in full (rest from reference TRBV5-1 and TRBJ2-7): KAGVTQTPRYLIKTRGQQVTLSCSPISGHRSVSWYQQTPGQGLQFLFEYFSETQRNKGNFPGRFSGRQFSNSRSEMNVSTLELGDSALYLCASSLEGQVYEQYFGPGTRLTVT.

The rearrangement joins TRBV12-3 or TRBV12-4 to TRBJ1-2; D unresolved. Trimming left V 2 bases short and J 6 bases short, with 10 bases between. The CDR3 runs to 13 residues. The CDR3, as DNA: TGTGCCAGCAGTTTATTGATTCTGAATGGCTACACCTTC. It is translated as CASSLLILNGYTF.

Notes on this clonotype: One base away lies a much larger clone, so this may be a sequencing read error. The chain employs TRBV9 and TRBJ2-7, with TRBD2 as a possible D gene (5 bases). CDR1 is SGDLS, CDR2 YYNGEE, per germline. This CDR3 spans 14 amino acids. CDR3 amino acids: CASSPSSDSHEQYF. CDR3 coding DNA: TGTGCCAGCAGCCCCAGTAGCGACTCCCACGAGCAGTACTTC.

A few counts support this clonotype. The gene calls are TRBV7-2 and TRBJ1-2, with D possibly matching TRBD1 (5 bases). Per germline, CDR1 SGHTA and CDR2 FQGNSA. Trimming shortened V by 2 bases and J by 1 base, and 8 bases separated the two germline ends. This CDR3 comprises 14 residues. This chain's CDR3 is CASSLRGDNYGYTF. The CDR3 DNA is TGTGCCAGCAGCTTACGAGGGGATAACTATGGCTACACCTTC.

This clonotype turned up a few times. The chain employs TRBV2 and TRBJ2-2; 8 bases agree with TRBD2. V lost 2 bases, J lost 4 bases, and 3 bases stayed unmatched. The V gene's germline CDR1 is SNHLY and CDR2 FYNNEI. The CDR3 length is 15 residues. The CDR3 is CASSELAGGTGELFF. The CDR3 nucleotides read TGTGCCAGCAGTGAACTAGCGGGCGGCACCGGGGAGCTGTTTTTT.

This clonotype turned up a few times. The V gene is TRBV10-3, the J gene TRBJ2-5, with TRBD2 matching 11 bases. V shed 6 bases and J 0 bases; nucleotides not matched to a gene: 12. From germline, CDR1 is ENHRY and CDR2 SYGVKD. The CDR3 has 18 residues. The chain's CDR3 is CAIRKTSGEKGDQETQYF. CDR3 sequence (DNA): TGTGCCATCAGGAAGACTAGCGGGGAAAAAGGGGACCAAGAGACCCAGTACTTC.

This rearrangement joins TRBV20-1 to TRBJ2-7, with D hard to call. The CDR3 sequence is 10 residues long. The germline V gene encodes CDR1 DFQATT and CDR2 SNEGSKA (reference sequence). V was shortened by 6 bases and J by 2 bases, with 5 bases between the two germline ends. The CDR3 sequence is CSATPYEQYF. As DNA, the CDR3 is TGCAGTGCCACCCCCTACGAGCAGTACTTC.

The V call is TRBV5-1, the J call TRBJ2-3, with 7 bases matching TRBD1. The germline gives CDR1 SGHRS, CDR2 YFSETQ. V dropped 4 bases and J dropped 1; count of bases not matched to a gene: 9. The CDR3 covers 16 residues. CDR3: CASSPGDRAGTDTQYF. In DNA form, the CDR3 reads TGCGCCAGCAGCCCCGGCGACAGGGCCGGCACAGATACGCAGTATTTT.

The sample holds a few counts of this clonotype. The chain has TRBV20-1 and TRBJ2-2; 9 bases are shared with TRBD1. CDR1 and CDR2 from the germline V gene are DFQATT and SNEGSKA (reference sequence). The V gene end was trimmed by 5 bases and the J gene end by 4 bases; junction bases not matched to a gene: 2. The length of the CDR3 is 13 residues. The CDR3 reads CSASQGATGELFF. CDR3 bases: TGCAGTGCTTCACAGGGGGCCACCGGGGAGCTGTTTTTT.

The chain employs TRBV28 and TRBJ1-2; D gene uncertain. CDR1 is MDHEN and CDR2 is SYDVKM in the germline V gene. The CDR3 is 10 amino acids. V lost 6 bases and J lost 5, with 4 bases in between. As DNA, the CDR3 is TGTGCCAGCAGGGGGTATGGCTACACCTTC. Its translation is CASRGYGYTF.

This clonotype has just a few counts. The CDR3 is CASSIGFNQPQHF. CDR3 DNA sequence: TGTGCCAGTAGTATCGGGTTCAATCAGCCCCAGCATTTT. J is TRBJ1-5 and V is TRBV19; no definite D call. CDR3 length equals 13 residues. Trimming cost V 3 bases and J 3 bases, with 6 bases left between them. Germline V lookup: CDR1 LNHDA, CDR2 SQIVND (reference sequence).

The CDR3 protein is CASSLQGFSQETQYF. CDR3 DNA: TGTGCCAGCAGCTTACAGGGGTTTTCACAAGAGACCCAGTACTTC. The chain uses TRBV11-2 and TRBJ2-5, with a weak D call TRBD1 (6 bases). V lost 2 bases and J lost 2, with 12 bases in between. The CDR3 length is 15 residues. CDR1 is SGHAT and CDR2 is FQNNGV in the germline V gene.